Below are 16 T cell receptor beta chains sequenced from a single sample in a study of T cell responses to AZD1222 COVID-19 vaccine. TCRdb's copy holds only in-frame clones and misses some; the assay was immunoSEQ multiplex PCR. The sample lists some 150,000 clones, around 91% occurring once. The sequenced sample was peripheral blood, obtained on day 0 of AZD1222 vaccination. These receptors all stem from an adult in good health.

This chain uses TRBV12-3 or TRBV12-4 with TRBJ1-2, with D perhaps matching TRBD1 (6 bases). The V end lost 3 bases, the J end lost 8 bases, and 13 bases lay between the germline ends. This CDR3 region has 13 residues. For the CDR3, the DNA is TGTGCCAGCAGTTTGGGCAGGGGTGTCGGCTACACCTTC. It specifies CASSLGRGVGYTF.

This chain uses TRBV19 with TRBJ1-4, with D possibly matching TRBD1 (5 bases). Germline loops: CDR1 LNHDA, CDR2 SQIVND (reference sequence). The CDR3 consists of 15 residues. V gave up 7 bases and J gave up 4 bases, with 16 bases separating them. CDR3 DNA: TGTGCCAGTAAAAGACAGCTAACTGATAATGAAAAACTGTTTTTT. It yields the protein CASKRQLTDNEKLFF.

The chain couples TRBV6-1 to TRBJ2-7, with 8 bases matching TRBD1. CDR3 length equals 16 residues. V shed 0 bases and J 6 bases; nucleotides not matched to a gene: 10. The germline CDR1 and CDR2 sequences are MNHNS and SASEGT. CDR3 in amino acids: CASSEALGQGASEQYF. CDR3 nucleotide sequence: TGTGCCAGCAGTGAAGCGCTAGGACAGGGAGCGTCCGAGCAGTACTTC.

The chain couples TRBV5-1 to TRBJ1-1; 7 bases align to TRBD1. Germline CDR1 reads SGHRS; CDR2 reads YFSETQ. Germline trimming cut 4 bases from V and 1 base from J; bases unmatched to any gene: 7. This CDR3 is 15 amino acids long. In DNA form, the CDR3 reads TGCGCCAGCAGCCCGCGACAGGGTTCGAACACTGAAGCTTTCTTT. This sequence encodes CASSPRQGSNTEAFF.

The rearrangement links TRBV7-8 to TRBJ2-2, with 10 bases that match TRBD1. The CDR3 runs 16 residues. In germline, CDR1 is SGHVS, CDR2 FQNEAQ. With 6 bases clipped from V and 2 bases from J, the junction kept 6 bases outside the gene matches. The CDR3 DNA sequence: TGTGCCAGCAGTTCGACAGGGGGCTATAACACCGGGGAGCTGTTTTTT. Protein sequence: CASSSTGGYNTGELFF.

For the CDR3, the DNA is TGCAGTGCTAGCAGGGAGGATACGCAGTATTTT. It codes for CSASREDTQYF. The V and J genes are TRBV20-1 and TRBJ2-3, with D possibly being TRBD1 or TRBD2 (5 bases each). Trimming removed 3 bases at V and 6 bases at J, with 7 bases between. The CDR3 runs 11 residues. Germline assignment: CDR1 DFQATT and CDR2 SNEGSKA (reference sequence).

This chain connects TRBV3-1 (or the pseudogene TRBV3-2) to TRBJ2-5, with TRBD1 identical over 10 bases. Judging by the DNA end, TRBJ2-7 fits better; the J call may be wrong. Germline CDR1 is LGHDT and CDR2 is YNNKEL (reference sequence). CDR3 length: 16 residues. The CDR3 region is CASSQTGTGEKYEQYF. DNA of the CDR3: TGTGCCAGCAGCCAAACCGGGACAGGGGAGAAATACGAGCAGTACTTC.

V usage is TRBV29-1 and J usage is TRBJ1-1; 7 bases match TRBD1. This CDR3 comprises 13 residues. CDR1 and CDR2 (germline): SQVTM, ANQGSEA. V was pared by 7 bases and J by 3 bases, with 8 bases of the junction left unmatched. CDR3 bases: TGCAGCGCCGCGACAGGGATGGACACTGAAGCTTTCTTT. Its protein product is CSAATGMDTEAFF. Using reference TRBV29-1 and TRBJ1-1 for the parts outside the CDR3, the full variable domain is SAVISQKPSRDICQRGTSLTIQCQVDSQVTMMFWYRQQPGQSLTLIATANQGSEATYESGFVIDKFPISRPNLTFSTLTVSNMSPEDSSIYLCSAATGMDTEAFFGQGTRLTVV.

The chain employs TRBV4-2 and TRBJ2-7; 11 positions agree with TRBD1. The germline gives CDR1 LGHNA, CDR2 YNFKEQ. Trimming removed 3 bases from V and 2 bases from J; junction bases left unmatched: 3. This CDR3 contains 15 residues. CDR3 sequence (DNA): TGTGCCAGCAGCCAGCCGGGACAGGGGGCCTACGAGCAGTACTTC. Translating it yields CASSQPGQGAYEQYF.

V usage is TRBV5-6 and J usage is TRBJ1-2; no definite D call. Trimming removed 6 bases at V and 4 bases at J, with 13 bases between. Germline lookup yields CDR1 SGHDT and CDR2 YYEEEE. The CDR3 runs to 13 residues. CDR3: CASKRRRLYGYTF. CDR3 nucleotides: TGTGCCAGCAAACGTCGCCGTCTCTATGGCTACACCTTC. The entire variable domain, with the rest obtained from reference TRBV5-6 and TRBJ1-2, is as follows: DAGVTQSPTHLIKTRGQQVTLRCSPKSGHDTVSWYQQALGQGPQFIFQYYEEEERQRGNFPDRFSGHQFPNYSSELNVNALLLGDSALYLCASKRRRLYGYTFGSGTRLTVV.

The chain recombines TRBV4-1 with TRBJ1-6, with 7 bases aligning to TRBD1. The CDR3 extends over 18 amino acids. Germline CDR1 MGHRA, CDR2 YSYEKL. J lost 0 bases, V lost 5 bases, and 10 bases had no gene match. CDR3 residues: CASSSTLRGSSYNSPLHF. The CDR3 DNA reads as TGCGCCAGCAGCTCAACCCTCAGGGGGAGCTCCTATAATTCACCCCTCCACTTT.

This chain links TRBV7-8 with TRBJ2-1, with unresolved D. V lost 1 base, J lost 7 bases, and 17 bases lay in between. The CDR3 consists of 16 residues. Germline V gene sequence: CDR1 SGHVS, CDR2 FQNEAQ. The CDR3: CASSLGPGNGYNEQFF. CDR3 nucleotide sequence: TGTGCCAGCAGCTTAGGTCCTGGTAACGGCTATAATGAGCAGTTCTTC.

The rearrangement uses TRBV21-1 and TRBJ1-5; the table's D call TRBD1 went unverified against the DNA. TRBV21-1 is tagged as a pseudogene. This CDR3 is built from 17 residues. CDR3 region: CASSKPGGRSRNQPQHF. The CDR3, as DNA: TGTGCCAGCAGCAAACCAGGGGGCAGGAGTCGCAATCAGCCTCAGCATTTT.

This chain uses TRBV24-1 with TRBJ1-1; no clear D gene. The V and J ends lost 3 bases and 3 bases respectively, with 7 bases between them. The CDR3 runs 13 residues. Germline-derived CDR1 and CDR2 are KGHDR and SFDVKD. The CDR3 is CATSDGEDTEAFF. Here the CDR3 DNA reads TGTGCCACCAGTGATGGGGAGGACACTGAAGCTTTCTTT.

The J gene is TRBJ1-5, the V gene TRBV21-1; the table's D call of TRBD1 was not tested on the DNA. TRBV21-1 has pseudogene status. The CDR3 has 15 residues. Here the CDR3 reads CASSKAQFSNQPQHF. The CDR3 DNA is TGTGCCAGCAGCAAAGCCCAGTTTAGCAATCAGCCCCAGCATTTT.

V usage is TRBV5-4 and J usage is TRBJ1-6, with 7 bases that match TRBD1. This CDR3 has 14 residues. J gave up 9 bases and V 5 bases, and 8 bases lay outside the gene matches. Germline loops: CDR1 SGHNT, CDR2 YYREEE (reference sequence). The CDR3 bases are TGTGCCAGCAGGGGCGGGACAGAGGTTTCACCCCTCCACTTT. Protein: CASRGGTEVSPLHF.